These 28 T cell receptor beta chains originate from one sample sequenced in a study of T cell responses to AZD1222 COVID-19 vaccine. Sequencing used immunoSEQ multiplex PCR; TCRdb keeps in-frame clones, though not all of them. Among about 120,000 clones listed, 88% were seen once. The sample here was peripheral blood, taken 28 days after the second AZD1222 dose. The receptor source for this set is an adult who received the AZD1222 COVID-19 vaccine.

The rearrangement uses TRBV11-2 and TRBJ1-6, with 9 bases lining up with TRBD1. V shed 5 bases and J 6 bases; nucleotides not matched to a gene: 5. Germline CDR1 and CDR2: SGHAT and FQNNGV. This CDR3 spans 15 amino acids. CDR3 loop: CASSTQGATNSPLHF. The CDR3 coding sequence is TGTGCCAGCAGCACACAGGGGGCGACTAATTCACCCCTCCACTTT.

This chain uses TRBV5-1 with TRBJ1-5, with TRBD1 as a possible D gene (5 bases). The CDR3 extends over 14 amino acids. Germline-derived CDR1 and CDR2 are SGHRS and YFSETQ. V was trimmed by 0 bases and J by 6 bases, leaving 10 bases between them. As DNA, the CDR3 is TGCGCCAGCAGCTTGGGAGGGGACGGTCAGCCCCAGCATTTT. It specifies CASSLGGDGQPQHF.

The chain uses TRBV10-3 and TRBJ1-2, with D uncertain. V was clipped by 11 bases and J by 3 bases, with 13 bases between them. This CDR3 comprises 12 residues. CDR1 and CDR2 from the germline V gene are ENHRY and SYGVKD. CDR3 sequence reads: CALSSADYGYTF. DNA of the CDR3: TGTGCCTTGTCCTCGGCGGACTATGGCTACACCTTC.

V usage is TRBV5-6 and J usage is TRBJ2-1; TRBD2 aligns across 9 bases. V gave up 1 base and J gave up 0 bases; unmatched junction bases: 5. CDR3 size: 17 residues. Germline assignment: CDR1 SGHDT and CDR2 YYEEEE. CDR3: CASSLLTSGSSYNEQFF. CDR3 in DNA: TGTGCCAGCAGCTTGTTGACTAGCGGTAGCTCCTACAATGAGCAGTTCTTC.

The chain employs TRBV23-1 and TRBJ2-7; tentative D call: TRBD1 (6 bases). TRBV23-1 has ORF status, its function being uncertain. This CDR3 comprises 15 residues. V lost 0 bases, J lost 0 bases, and 9 bases lay in between. The CDR3 is CASSQSGQTSYEQYF. CDR3 DNA: TGCGCCAGCAGTCAATCGGGACAAACCTCCTACGAGCAGTACTTC.

The chain joins TRBV2 to TRBJ2-7; the D gene is possibly TRBD2 (5 bases). V was cut by 6 bases and J by 3 bases, with 9 bases left in between. Germline CDR1 and CDR2: SNHLY and FYNNEI. CDR3 length: 12 amino acids. CDR3 residues: CASSPTSYEQYF. The CDR3 DNA reads TGTGCCAGCAGCCCTACTAGCTACGAGCAGTACTTC.

The J gene is TRBJ2-1, the V gene TRBV3-1 (or the pseudogene TRBV3-2); D gene uncertain. V was shortened by 1 base and J by 5 bases, with 6 bases between the two germline ends. The CDR3 runs to 13 residues. The germline V gene encodes CDR1 LGHDT and CDR2 YNNKEL (reference sequence). The CDR3 loop reads CASSQVRNNEQFF. The CDR3 DNA sequence: TGTGCCAGCAGCCAAGTCAGGAACAATGAGCAGTTCTTC.

The chain carries TRBV7-9 and TRBJ2-7; D may match TRBD1 or TRBD2 (5 bases each). The V gene's germline CDR1 is SEHNR and CDR2 FQNEAQ (reference sequence). V lost 5 bases to trimming and J lost 0 bases, with 14 bases between them. This CDR3 comprises 15 residues. The DNA for the CDR3 is TGTGCCAGCAGCCCGGGGACGGCAAGCTCCTACGAGCAGTACTTC. Protein: CASSPGTASSYEQYF. Filled out from reference TRBV7-9 and TRBJ2-7, the complete variable domain reads DTGVSQNPRHKITKRGQNVTFRCDPISEHNRLYWYRQTLGQGPEFLTYFQNEAQLEKSRLLSDRFSAERPKGSFSTLEIQRTEQGDSAMYLCASSPGTASSYEQYFGPGTRLTVT.

The gene calls are TRBV4-2 and TRBJ2-1, with TRBD2 matching 9 bases. The CDR3 is made up of 16 amino acids. V shed 3 bases and J 8 bases; nucleotides not matched to a gene: 11. CDR1 and CDR2 from the germline V gene are LGHNA and YNFKEQ. This chain's CDR3 is CASSQEVAGAGYEQFF. CDR3 DNA: TGTGCCAGCAGCCAGGAAGTAGCGGGAGCAGGGTATGAGCAGTTCTTC.

The chain couples TRBV27 to TRBJ1-6, with 7 bases that match TRBD1. This CDR3 is 15 amino acids long. V trimming: 10 bases; J trimming: 5 bases; junction bases outside the gene matches: 11. Germline V gene data show CDR1 as MNHEY and CDR2 as SMNVEV (reference sequence). This chain's CDR3 is CAIRQGKGDNSPLHF. CDR3 nucleotides: TGTGCCATCAGACAGGGAAAGGGGGATAATTCACCCCTCCACTTT.

The V call is TRBV10-3, the J call TRBJ2-3; D is undetermined. Germline-derived CDR1 and CDR2 are ENHRY and SYGVKD. The CDR3 is 12 residues long. Trimming cost V 8 bases and J 4 bases, with 10 bases left between them. The CDR3 protein is CAIPWSADTQYF. The CDR3 nucleotides are TGTGCCATCCCTTGGAGCGCAGATACGCAGTATTTT.

The chain recombines TRBV6-4 with TRBJ2-3; tentatively, D is TRBD1 (5 bases). The germline V and J ends were trimmed by 4 bases and 0 bases, with 5 bases remaining between them. This CDR3 comprises 13 residues. Germline values: CDR1 MRHNA, CDR2 SNTAGT. The CDR3 region has the DNA TGTGCCAGCAGTGCAGGGAGCACAGATACGCAGTATTTT. Its translation is CASSAGSTDTQYF.

The rearrangement uses TRBV7-3 and TRBJ2-2; D assignment may be TRBD1 or TRBD2 (5 bases each). The V and J ends lost 4 bases and 8 bases respectively, with 20 bases between them. Germline V gives CDR1 SGHTA, CDR2 FQGTGA. There are 16 residues in the CDR3. Here the CDR3 reads CASSSGPTQGEGELFF. The CDR3 DNA reads as TGTGCCAGCAGCTCTGGGCCGACCCAGGGAGAGGGGGAGCTGTTTTTT. The full variable domain, rest sourced from reference TRBV7-3 and TRBJ2-2, is GAGVSQTPSNKVTEKGKYVELRCDPISGHTALYWYRQSLGQGPEFLIYFQGTGAADDSGLPNDRFFAVRPEGSVSTLKIQRTERGDSAVYLCASSSGPTQGEGELFFGEGSRLTVL.

This rearrangement joins TRBV5-6 to TRBJ1-2; no definite D call. Trimming pared 2 bases from V and 3 bases from J, leaving 5 bases between. There are 12 residues in the CDR3. CDR1 is SGHDT, CDR2 YYEEEE, per germline. CDR3 bases: TGTGCCAGCAGCTTCCCGGACTATGGCTACACCTTC. It specifies CASSFPDYGYTF.

The rearrangement links TRBV5-4 to TRBJ2-6; D remains ambiguous. Germline-derived CDR1 and CDR2 are SGHNT and YYREEE (reference sequence). The CDR3 runs 14 residues. V was cut by 4 bases and J by 0 bases, with 5 bases left in between. CDR3: CASSGVSGANVLTF. The CDR3 DNA reads TGTGCCAGCAGCGGGGTCTCTGGGGCCAACGTCCTGACTTTC.

The genes are TRBV6-5 and TRBJ2-7; D may be TRBD1 (5 bases). V lost 7 bases to trimming and J lost 3 bases, with 7 bases between them. Germline V lookup: CDR1 MNHEY, CDR2 SVGAGI. This CDR3 has 11 amino acids. The CDR3 DNA sequence: TGTGCCAGCAAGACAGACTACGAGCAGTACTTC. Protein sequence: CASKTDYEQYF.

The V call is TRBV6-2 or TRBV6-3, the J call TRBJ1-1; D is ambiguous. The CDR3 contains 13 residues. Trimming stripped 5 bases from V and 0 bases from J, with 7 bases between. Germline V gene lookup returns CDR1 MNHEY and CDR2 SVGEGT. CDR3 protein: CASSETLNTEAFF. In DNA form, the CDR3 reads TGTGCCAGCAGTGAGACATTGAACACTGAAGCTTTCTTT.

DNA for the CDR3: TGCAGTGCTAGTCCCACTAGCGGGAGGGGTCAAGAGACCCAGTACTTC. Translating it yields CSASPTSGRGQETQYF. The chain recombines TRBV20-1 with TRBJ2-5; 13 bases are a match to TRBD2. Unmatched junction bases numbered 6, after V lost 3 bases and J lost 2 bases. Per the germline V gene, CDR1 is DFQATT and CDR2 is SNEGSKA (reference sequence). CDR3 length: 16 residues.

This clone was observed once. V and J are TRBV3-1 (or the pseudogene TRBV3-2) and TRBJ2-5; a possible D gene is TRBD1 (6 bases). Trimming removed 3 bases at V and 1 base at J, with 12 bases between. The CDR3 length is 15 residues. Germline loops: CDR1 LGHDT, CDR2 YNNKEL (reference sequence). The CDR3 DNA reads TGTGCCAGCAGCCATATCTGGACAGTCCAAGAGACCCAGTACTTC. This sequence encodes CASSHIWTVQETQYF.

The rearrangement joins TRBV10-3 to TRBJ2-1; 10 bases are shared with TRBD2. The germline V gene has CDR1 ENHRY and CDR2 SYGVKD. V dropped 6 bases and J dropped 3; count of bases not matched to a gene: 14. The CDR3 sequence is 18 residues long. CDR3 sequence: CAISGSGGRRGFYNEQFF. CDR3 nucleotide sequence: TGTGCCATCAGCGGTAGCGGGGGGAGGCGGGGTTTCTACAATGAGCAGTTCTTC.

The rearrangement links TRBV20-1 to TRBJ1-2; D gene ambiguous. With 6 bases removed from V and 8 bases from J, the gap between germline ends came to 13 bases. The CDR3 has 11 amino acids. Germline V CDR1 and CDR2: DFQATT, SNEGSKA (reference sequence). The CDR3 sequence: CSAASSKGYTF. CDR3 nucleotides: TGCAGTGCGGCATCCTCGAAGGGCTACACCTTC.

The V and J genes are TRBV27 and TRBJ2-3; 7 bases agree with TRBD1. The V and J ends lost 1 base and 1 base, in that order; junction bases with no gene match: 2. CDR1 is MNHEY and CDR2 is SMNVEV in the germline V gene (reference sequence). The CDR3 is 15 amino acids. CDR3 DNA sequence: TGTGCCAGCAGTTTATATACAGGGGGCACAGATACGCAGTATTTT. Translating gives CASSLYTGGTDTQYF.

This sequence joins TRBV18 and TRBJ2-5; maybe TRBD2 (6 bases). The CDR3 is made up of 16 amino acids. Germline loops: CDR1 KGHSH, CDR2 LQKENI. V dropped 6 bases and J dropped 4 bases, with 21 bases sitting between them. For the CDR3, the DNA is TGTGCCAGCTCCCAGGGAATCGGGAGCCCCGGAGAGACCCAGTACTTC. Amino acids: CASSQGIGSPGETQYF.

The chain recombines TRBV5-1 with TRBJ1-3; possibly TRBD1 for D (5 bases). Trimming took off 1 base at V and 0 bases at J, with 14 bases between the two ends. Germline lookup yields CDR1 SGHRS and CDR2 YFSETQ. CDR3 length: 17 amino acids. The CDR3 sequence is CASSLMSTASSGNTIYF. The CDR3 DNA reads as TGCGCCAGCAGCTTGATGTCGACAGCGAGCTCTGGAAACACCATATATTTT.

The J gene is TRBJ2-2, the V gene TRBV27; D not resolved. The CDR3 has 14 residues. CDR1 is MNHEY, CDR2 SMNVEV, per germline (reference sequence). V was trimmed by 5 bases and J by 1 base, leaving 8 bases between them. The CDR3 sequence is CASSKGLNTGELFF. Here the CDR3 DNA reads TGTGCCAGCAGTAAAGGGCTGAACACCGGGGAGCTGTTTTTT.

V usage is TRBV4-1 and J usage is TRBJ2-1, with D perhaps given as TRBD1 or TRBD2 (5 bases each). The V gene lost 0 bases and the J gene lost 0 bases, with 15 bases spanning the gap. Germline assignment: CDR1 MGHRA and CDR2 YSYEKL. The CDR3 contains 18 residues. CDR3 region: CASSQDSPSGTSYNEQFF. The CDR3 DNA reads TGCGCCAGCAGCCAAGACTCCCCATCAGGGACCTCCTACAATGAGCAGTTCTTC.

The chain links TRBV2 to TRBJ2-7; D is perhaps TRBD2 (5 bases). Germline V lookup: CDR1 SNHLY, CDR2 FYNNEI. V lost 4 bases and J 0 bases, leaving 13 bases between the germline ends. The length of the CDR3 is 15 residues. The CDR3 DNA reads as TGTGCCAGCAGTGTAGGTGGTGGGAGCTCCTACGAGCAGTACTTC. Encoded protein: CASSVGGGSSYEQYF.

The chain has TRBV30 and TRBJ1-1; D might be TRBD1 (6 bases). V shed 3 bases and J shed 4 bases, with 15 bases lying between them. Germline assignment: CDR1 GTSNPN and CDR2 SVGIG (reference sequence). The CDR3 length is 14 residues. This CDR3 is CAWRSDSRFTEAFF. CDR3 nucleotides: TGTGCCTGGAGGTCGGACAGCCGTTTCACTGAAGCTTTCTTT.